This entry lists 6 T cell receptor beta chains sequenced from one sample in a study of regulatory T cells in long-lasting Graves disease. Documented time point: newly diagnosed GD, antithyroid drugs for less than 3 months. Construction of the TCR library relied on RNA isolated from PBMCs. To make TCR beta libraries, researchers used iRepertoire HTBI primers and Arm-PCR of CDR3 regions. TCRdb used MiXCR to reprocess the multiplex PCR reads, holding one entry per CDR3 protein. The sample records over 500,000 distinct CDR3 sequences, around 15% being singletons. Another study also made use of these data, one on T cells in Graves' hyperthyroidism and ophthalmopathy.

The input for sequencing was peripheral blood mononuclear cells (PBMCs), taken at new diagnosis, from a patient treated with antithyroid drugs. The receptors stem from a man aged 18 to 30 with Graves disease.

This clonotype was seen repeatedly, ten times or more. Sequence at one end of the junction differs from germline and may be a read error. The chain carries TRBV30 and TRBJ2-3; TRBD1 agrees at 8 bases. CDR1 is GTSNPN, CDR2 SVGIG, per germline (reference sequence). There are 11 residues in the CDR3. This CDR3 reads CAWSNQQDRDF. CDR3 DNA sequence: TGTGCCTGGAGTAACCAGCAGGACAGGGATTTT.

This clonotype came up many times. The chain carries TRBV11-2 and TRBJ1-3; D is undetermined. The V and J ends lost 5 bases and 0 bases respectively, with 5 bases between them. CDR1 is SGHAT and CDR2 is FQNNGV in the germline V gene. CDR3 length: 13 residues. CDR3 region: CASSPISGNTIYF. The CDR3 bases are TGTGCCAGCAGCCCAATCTCTGGAAACACCATATATTTT.

Of note for this clonotype: Only one base separates this from a far larger clonotype, so it likely reflects a read error. J is TRBJ2-1 and V is TRBV11-3; 7 positions agree with TRBD2. The germline CDR1 and CDR2 sequences are SGHNT and YENEEA. Trimming at V came to 5 bases and at J to 2 bases, leaving 9 bases not matched to a gene. The CDR3 has 16 residues. CDR3 loop: CASSPPGAGAYNEQFF. CDR3 nucleotides: TGTGCCAGCAGCCCTCCTGGGGCGGGAGCCTACAATGAGCAGTTCTTC.

This clonotype was seen many times. This chain's CDR3 is CASSLEGRVPNTGELFF. CDR3 bases: TGTGCCAGCAGCTTAGAAGGAAGGGTTCCGAACACCGGGGAGCTGTTTTTT. This rearrangement joins TRBV11-3 to TRBJ2-2; D not certain. The CDR3 runs to 17 residues. Germline V gene lookup returns CDR1 SGHNT and CDR2 YENEEA. V lost 0 bases to trimming and J lost 0 bases, with 11 bases between them. The full variable domain, with the rest looked up from reference TRBV11-3 and TRBJ2-2, is EAGVVQSPRYKIIEKKQPVAFWCNPISGHNTLYWYLQNLGQGPELLIRYENEEAVDDSQLPKDRFSAERLKGVDSTLKIQPAELGDSAVYLCASSLEGRVPNTGELFFGEGSRLTVL.

This clonotype was observed a handful of times. The chain combines TRBV20-1 with TRBJ1-4; possibly TRBD1 for D (5 bases). This CDR3 is built from 14 residues. Trimming cost V 8 bases and J 0 bases, with 13 bases left between them. Germline V lookup: CDR1 DFQATT, CDR2 SNEGSKA (reference sequence). The CDR3, as DNA: TGCAGTACAGGCAAAGTTGCAACTAATGAAAAACTGTTTTTT. It is translated as CSTGKVATNEKLFF.

The chain uses TRBV4-1 and TRBJ2-3; 11 nucleotides align to TRBD2. The germline V gene encodes CDR1 MGHRA and CDR2 YSYEKL. The CDR3 runs 19 residues. V dropped 0 bases and J dropped 3; count of bases not matched to a gene: 11. CDR3 sequence: CASSQERASGRYLTDTQYF. CDR3 in DNA: TGCGCCAGCAGCCAAGAAAGGGCTAGCGGGAGGTATTTGACAGATACGCAGTATTTT.